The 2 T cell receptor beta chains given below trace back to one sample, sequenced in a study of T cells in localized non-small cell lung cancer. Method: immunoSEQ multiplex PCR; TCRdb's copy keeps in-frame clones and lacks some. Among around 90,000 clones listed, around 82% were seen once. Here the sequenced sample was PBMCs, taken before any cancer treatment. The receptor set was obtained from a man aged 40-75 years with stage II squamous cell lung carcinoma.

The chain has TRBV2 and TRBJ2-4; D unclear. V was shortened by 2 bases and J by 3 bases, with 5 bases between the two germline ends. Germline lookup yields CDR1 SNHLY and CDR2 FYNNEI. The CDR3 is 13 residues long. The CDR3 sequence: CASSEQNKNIQYF. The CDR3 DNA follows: TGTGCCAGCAGTGAACAGAACAAAAACATTCAGTACTTC.

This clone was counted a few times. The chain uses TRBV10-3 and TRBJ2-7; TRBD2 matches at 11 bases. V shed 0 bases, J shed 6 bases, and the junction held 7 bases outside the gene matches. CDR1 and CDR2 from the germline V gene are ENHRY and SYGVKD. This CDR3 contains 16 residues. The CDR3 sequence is CAISESTSSGRLEQYF. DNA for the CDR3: TGTGCCATCAGTGAGTCGACCTCTAGCGGGAGGCTCGAGCAGTACTTC.